The rows below give T cell receptor beta chains drawn from one sample of a study of PD-1 blockade in classical Hodgkin lymphoma. The protocol was immunoSEQ multiplex PCR, while the TCRdb copy is restricted to in-frame clones and leaves out a portion. The sample carries 7,300 or so clones, around four fifths recorded once. The source material was peripheral blood mononuclear cells (PBMCs), sampled before the fourth cycle of nivolumab. The origin of the receptors is a human donor with classical Hodgkin lymphoma. CDR3s include the opening cysteine and the closing phenylalanine or tryptophan. The order of the fields is V gene, J gene, D gene, clone size, CDR3 DNA, CDR3 protein. The D gene is left open where the match is weak. Where a row states a size, it is once, few, many or the class of an expanded clone; other rows omit it.

v_call: TRBV5-5; j_call: TRBJ1-2; d_call: NA; clone_size: NA; cdr3_nt: TGTGCCAGCAGCTCACAGCTGGGCCACTATGGCTACACCTTC; cdr3_aa: CASSSQLGHYGYTF
v_call: TRBV29-1; j_call: TRBJ2-1; d_call: NA; clone_size: NA; cdr3_nt: TGCAGCGTTGGGAGACGGCTCAACAATGAGCAGTTCTTC; cdr3_aa: CSVGRRLNNEQFF
v_call: TRBV5-6; j_call: TRBJ2-3; d_call: NA; clone_size: NA; cdr3_nt: TGTGCCAGCAGCATACCCCTGGGGGATACGCAGTATTTT; cdr3_aa: CASSIPLGDTQYF
v_call: TRBV19; j_call: TRBJ2-7; d_call: NA; clone_size: medium-sized; cdr3_nt: TGTGCCAGTAGTATTATGGGCGAGCAGTACTTC; cdr3_aa: CASSIMGEQYF
v_call: TRBV6-1; j_call: TRBJ2-2; d_call: TRBD1; clone_size: NA; cdr3_nt: TGTGCCAGCAACTTCGGGACAGGGGGATTCGGGGAGCTGTTTTTT; cdr3_aa: CASNFGTGGFGELFF
v_call: TRBV28; j_call: TRBJ1-1; d_call: NA; clone_size: NA; cdr3_nt: TGTGCCAGCAGCTATGCGGGACCTCAAGACACTGAAGCTTTCTTT; cdr3_aa: CASSYAGPQDTEAFF
v_call: TRBV4-1; j_call: TRBJ2-7; d_call: NA; clone_size: few; cdr3_nt: TGCGCCAGCAGCCAAGAGGACCCTTCCTACGAGCAGTACTTC; cdr3_aa: CASSQEDPSYEQYF
v_call: TRBV7-9; j_call: TRBJ2-5; d_call: NA; clone_size: NA; cdr3_nt: TGTGCCAGCAGCTTCCATGGGGCCGAGACCCAGTACTTC; cdr3_aa: CASSFHGAETQYF
v_call: TRBV7-2; j_call: TRBJ2-3; d_call: NA; clone_size: NA; cdr3_nt: TGTGCCATCCATCAAGGACAATCTAGCACAGATACGCAGTATTTT; cdr3_aa: CAIHQGQSSTDTQYF
v_call: TRBV4-3; j_call: TRBJ2-1; d_call: NA; clone_size: NA; cdr3_nt: TGCGCCAGCAGCCAAGAGAGGCTAGCGAGGTTCAATGAGCAGTTCTTC; cdr3_aa: CASSQERLARFNEQFF
v_call: TRBV5-1; j_call: TRBJ2-5; d_call: TRBD2; clone_size: NA; cdr3_nt: TGCGCCAGCAGCTCACAGCGGGGGGTAAATCAAGAGACCCAGTACTTC; cdr3_aa: CASSSQRGVNQETQYF
v_call: TRBV7-9; j_call: TRBJ2-5; d_call: NA; clone_size: NA; cdr3_nt: TGTGCCAGCAGCGGGGGGGAGACCCAGTACTTC; cdr3_aa: CASSGGETQYF
v_call: TRBV6-6; j_call: TRBJ2-7; d_call: NA; clone_size: NA; cdr3_nt: TGTGCCAGCAGCCTCGGACAGTTCTACGAGCAGTACTTC; cdr3_aa: CASSLGQFYEQYF
v_call: TRBV4-3; j_call: TRBJ1-1; d_call: TRBD1; clone_size: NA; cdr3_nt: TGCGCCAGCAGCCAAACGGGACAGGGGAATACTGAAGCTTTCTTT; cdr3_aa: CASSQTGQGNTEAFF
v_call: TRBV2; j_call: TRBJ2-7; d_call: NA; clone_size: once; cdr3_nt: TGTGCCAGCAGTGATTGGGACCCGGGGGACGAGCAGTACTTC; cdr3_aa: CASSDWDPGDEQYF
v_call: TRBV7-2; j_call: TRBJ1-3; d_call: NA; clone_size: NA; cdr3_nt: TGTGCCAGCAGCGCCGTGCGGGGGTCTGGAAACACCATATATTTT; cdr3_aa: CASSAVRGSGNTIYF
v_call: TRBV6-6; j_call: TRBJ1-1; d_call: NA; clone_size: NA; cdr3_nt: TGTGCCAGCAGTTACTCACAGGGAGGGACGAGTACTGAAGCTTTCTTT; cdr3_aa: CASSYSQGGTSTEAFF
v_call: TRBV10-2; j_call: TRBJ1-2; d_call: TRBD1; clone_size: few; cdr3_nt: TGCGCCAGCAGGGAAGCAACCGGGACAGGGTTTGGCTACACCTTC; cdr3_aa: CASREATGTGFGYTF
v_call: TRBV7-6; j_call: TRBJ2-3; d_call: NA; clone_size: NA; cdr3_nt: TGTGCCAGCAGCTTAGACACAGCCTCTAGCACAGATACGCAGTATTTT; cdr3_aa: CASSLDTASSTDTQYF
v_call: TRBV19; j_call: TRBJ1-5; d_call: NA; clone_size: NA; cdr3_nt: TGTGCCAGTGGGACCTATAGCAATCAGCCCCAGCATTTT; cdr3_aa: CASGTYSNQPQHF
v_call: TRBV15; j_call: TRBJ1-4; d_call: NA; clone_size: NA; cdr3_nt: TGTGCCACCAGCAGAGACCTCAACAGTTTCCTTAATGAAAAACTGTTTTTT; cdr3_aa: CATSRDLNSFLNEKLFF
v_call: TRBV2; j_call: TRBJ2-2; d_call: TRBD2; clone_size: NA; cdr3_nt: TGTGCCAGCTGCTCTCCCCTTTACGGGACTAGCACCGGGGAGCTGTTTTTT; cdr3_aa: CASCSPLYGTSTGELFF
v_call: TRBV6-1; j_call: TRBJ2-5; d_call: NA; clone_size: NA; cdr3_nt: TGTGCCAGCAGTGAACCCTTAGTACTTTTCCAAGAGACCCAGTACTTC; cdr3_aa: CASSEPLVLFQETQYF
v_call: TRBV27; j_call: TRBJ2-1; d_call: NA; clone_size: once; cdr3_nt: TGTGCCAGCAGTGGGACACCCAACAATGAGCAGTTCTTC; cdr3_aa: CASSGTPNNEQFF
v_call: TRBV19; j_call: TRBJ1-1; d_call: NA; clone_size: once; cdr3_nt: TGTGCCAGTAGTATTATGTCTTTGGTCACTGAAGCTTTCTTT; cdr3_aa: CASSIMSLVTEAFF
v_call: TRBV2; j_call: TRBJ1-3; d_call: NA; clone_size: NA; cdr3_nt: TGTGCCAGCAGGGGGAATGGCAACACCATATATTTT; cdr3_aa: CASRGNGNTIYF
v_call: TRBV2; j_call: TRBJ2-5; d_call: NA; clone_size: NA; cdr3_nt: TGTGCCAGCAGCCTCCAGTTGGGGCCCAGACACAAGGAGACCCAGTACTTC; cdr3_aa: CASSLQLGPRHKETQYF
v_call: TRBV4-3; j_call: TRBJ2-1; d_call: TRBD2; clone_size: few; cdr3_nt: TGCGCCAGCAGCCAAGACGGGACTAGCTACAATGAGCAGTTCTTC; cdr3_aa: CASSQDGTSYNEQFF
v_call: TRBV25-1; j_call: TRBJ2-5; d_call: NA; clone_size: NA; cdr3_nt: TGTGCCACCAAGAGGGGTATTGAGACCCAGTACTTC; cdr3_aa: CATKRGIETQYF
v_call: TRBV6-1; j_call: TRBJ2-7; d_call: NA; clone_size: NA; cdr3_nt: TGTGCCAGCAGTCAACCAGCGAGGGAGCAGTACTTC; cdr3_aa: CASSQPAREQYF
v_call: TRBV5-1; j_call: TRBJ2-3; d_call: NA; clone_size: NA; cdr3_nt: TGCGCCAGCAGCTTGTCGAGGGGCACAGATACGCAGTATTTT; cdr3_aa: CASSLSRGTDTQYF
v_call: TRBV19; j_call: TRBJ2-1; d_call: TRBD2; clone_size: once; cdr3_nt: TGTGCCAGTAGTATTAGCGGGGGGGCCTACAATGAGCAGTTCTTC; cdr3_aa: CASSISGGAYNEQFF
v_call: TRBV5-1; j_call: TRBJ1-5; d_call: NA; clone_size: NA; cdr3_nt: TGCGCCAGCAGCTACCTACAGGCTTGCAATCAGCCCCAGCATTTT; cdr3_aa: CASSYLQACNQPQHF
v_call: TRBV4-3; j_call: TRBJ2-2; d_call: NA; clone_size: NA; cdr3_nt: TGCGCCAGCAGCCGATCAGGAGGAAATATCGGGGAGCTGTTTTTT; cdr3_aa: CASSRSGGNIGELFF
v_call: TRBV28; j_call: TRBJ1-6; d_call: NA; clone_size: NA; cdr3_nt: TGTGCCAGCAGTTGGGGGGGCTCCTATAATTCACCCCTCCACTTT; cdr3_aa: CASSWGGSYNSPLHF
v_call: TRBV11-2; j_call: TRBJ2-7; d_call: TRBD1; clone_size: NA; cdr3_nt: TGTGCCAGCAGCATGGACAGGGGGCCATACGAGCAGTACTTC; cdr3_aa: CASSMDRGPYEQYF
v_call: TRBV9; j_call: TRBJ1-2; d_call: TRBD1; clone_size: NA; cdr3_nt: TGTGCCAGCAGCGTAGCAGCACAGGGGAATGGCTACACCTTC; cdr3_aa: CASSVAAQGNGYTF
v_call: TRBV28; j_call: TRBJ2-3; d_call: NA; clone_size: NA; cdr3_nt: TGTGCCAGCAGTCCCCGGGGTGCACGCACAGATACGCAGTATTTT; cdr3_aa: CASSPRGARTDTQYF
v_call: TRBV18; j_call: TRBJ2-5; d_call: NA; clone_size: NA; cdr3_nt: TGTGCCAGCTCACCACAAGAGACCCAGTACTTC; cdr3_aa: CASSPQETQYF
v_call: TRBV2; j_call: TRBJ2-7; d_call: TRBD1; clone_size: NA; cdr3_nt: TGTGCCAGCAGTGAATTCCGGGACAGGTCCTACGAGCAGTACTTC; cdr3_aa: CASSEFRDRSYEQYF
v_call: TRBV5-1; j_call: TRBJ2-1; d_call: TRBD2; clone_size: NA; cdr3_nt: TGCGCCAGCAGCTCTTTTGGCGGGGGATACAATGAGCAGTTCTTC; cdr3_aa: CASSSFGGGYNEQFF